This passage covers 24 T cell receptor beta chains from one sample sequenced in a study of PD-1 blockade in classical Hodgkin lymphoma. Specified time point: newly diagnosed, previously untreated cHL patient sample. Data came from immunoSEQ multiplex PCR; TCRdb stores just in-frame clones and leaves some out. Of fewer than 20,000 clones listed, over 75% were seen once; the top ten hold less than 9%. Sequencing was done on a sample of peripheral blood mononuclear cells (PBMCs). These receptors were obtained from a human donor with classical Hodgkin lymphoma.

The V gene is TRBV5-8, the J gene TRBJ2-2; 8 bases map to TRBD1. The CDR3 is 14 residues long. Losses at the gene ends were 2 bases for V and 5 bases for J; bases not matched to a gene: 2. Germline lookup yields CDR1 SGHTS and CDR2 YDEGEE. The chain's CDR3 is CASSFRQGTGELFF. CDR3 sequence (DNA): TGTGCCAGCAGCTTTAGACAGGGGACCGGGGAGCTGTTTTTT.

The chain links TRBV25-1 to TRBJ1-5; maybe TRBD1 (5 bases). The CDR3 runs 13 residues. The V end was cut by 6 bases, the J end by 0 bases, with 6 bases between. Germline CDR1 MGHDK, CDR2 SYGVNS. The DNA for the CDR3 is TGTGCCAGCAGAGGGGATAGCAATCAGCCCCAGCATTTT. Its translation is CASRGDSNQPQHF. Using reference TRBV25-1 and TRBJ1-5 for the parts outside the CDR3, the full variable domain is EADIYQTPRYLVIGTGKKITLECSQTMGHDKMYWYQQDPGMELHLIHYSYGVNSTEKGDLSSESTVSRIRTEHFPLTLESARPSHTSQYLCASRGDSNQPQHFGDGTRLSIL.

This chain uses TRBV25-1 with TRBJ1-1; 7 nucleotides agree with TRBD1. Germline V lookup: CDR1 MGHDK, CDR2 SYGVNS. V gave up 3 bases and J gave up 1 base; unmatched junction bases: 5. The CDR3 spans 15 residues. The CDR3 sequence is CASSDSGQSNTEAFF. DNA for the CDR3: TGTGCCAGCAGTGACTCGGGACAGTCGAACACTGAAGCTTTCTTT.

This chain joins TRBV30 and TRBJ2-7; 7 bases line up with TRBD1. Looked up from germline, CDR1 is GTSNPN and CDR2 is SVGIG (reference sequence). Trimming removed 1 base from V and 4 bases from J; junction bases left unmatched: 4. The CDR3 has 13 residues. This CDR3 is CAWSGGGPYEQYF. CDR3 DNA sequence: TGTGCCTGGAGTGGAGGGGGCCCATACGAGCAGTACTTC.

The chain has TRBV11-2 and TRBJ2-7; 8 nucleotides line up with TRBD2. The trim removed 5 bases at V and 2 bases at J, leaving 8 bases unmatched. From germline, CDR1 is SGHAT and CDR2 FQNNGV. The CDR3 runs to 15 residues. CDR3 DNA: TGTGCCAGCAGCGTCAGTAGCGGGACTACCTACGAGCAGTACTTC. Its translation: CASSVSSGTTYEQYF.

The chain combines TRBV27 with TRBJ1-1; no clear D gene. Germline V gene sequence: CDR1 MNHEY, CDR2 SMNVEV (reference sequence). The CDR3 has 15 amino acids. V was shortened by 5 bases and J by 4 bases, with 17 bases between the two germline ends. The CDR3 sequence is CASSSLHFGFTEAFF. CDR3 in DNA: TGTGCCAGCAGTAGCCTTCACTTTGGGTTCACTGAAGCTTTCTTT.

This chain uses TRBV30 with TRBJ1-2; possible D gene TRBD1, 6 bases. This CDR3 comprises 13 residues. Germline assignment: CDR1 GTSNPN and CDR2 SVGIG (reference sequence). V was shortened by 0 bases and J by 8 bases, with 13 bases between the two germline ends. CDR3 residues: CAWSVGGGYGYTF. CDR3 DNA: TGTGCCTGGAGTGTAGGGGGGGGCTACGGCTACACCTTC.

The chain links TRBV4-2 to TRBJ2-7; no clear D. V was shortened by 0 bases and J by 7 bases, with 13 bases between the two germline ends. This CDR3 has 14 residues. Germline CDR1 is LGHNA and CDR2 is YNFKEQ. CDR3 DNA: TGTGCCAGCAGCCAAGATCTTGAGGACCGAGAGCAGTACTTC. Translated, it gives CASSQDLEDREQYF.

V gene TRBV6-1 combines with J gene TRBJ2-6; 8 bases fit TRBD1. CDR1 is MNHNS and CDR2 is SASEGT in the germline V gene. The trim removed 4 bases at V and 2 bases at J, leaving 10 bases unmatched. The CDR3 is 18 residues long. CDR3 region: CASSVRDRPFPGANVLTF. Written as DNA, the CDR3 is TGTGCCAGCAGTGTCCGGGACAGGCCATTTCCTGGGGCCAACGTCCTGACTTTC.

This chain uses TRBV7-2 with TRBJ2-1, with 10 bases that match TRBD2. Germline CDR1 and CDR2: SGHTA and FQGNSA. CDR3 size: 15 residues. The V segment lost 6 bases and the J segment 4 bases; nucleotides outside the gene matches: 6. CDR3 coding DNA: TGTGCCAGCAGGCTAGCGGGAGTCGGATACAATGAGCAGTTCTTC. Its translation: CASRLAGVGYNEQFF.

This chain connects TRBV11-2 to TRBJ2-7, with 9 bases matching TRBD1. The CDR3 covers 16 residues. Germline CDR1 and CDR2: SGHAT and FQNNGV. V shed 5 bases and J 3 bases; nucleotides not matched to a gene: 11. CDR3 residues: CASSRAAGTGNYEQYF. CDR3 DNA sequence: TGTGCCAGCAGCCGGGCCGCCGGGACAGGGAACTACGAGCAGTACTTC.

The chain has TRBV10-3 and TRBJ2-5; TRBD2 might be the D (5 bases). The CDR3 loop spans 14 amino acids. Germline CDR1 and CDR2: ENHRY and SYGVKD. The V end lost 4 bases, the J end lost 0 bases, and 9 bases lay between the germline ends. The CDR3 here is CAISVRGYQETQYF. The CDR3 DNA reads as TGTGCCATCAGTGTAAGAGGGTACCAAGAGACCCAGTACTTC.

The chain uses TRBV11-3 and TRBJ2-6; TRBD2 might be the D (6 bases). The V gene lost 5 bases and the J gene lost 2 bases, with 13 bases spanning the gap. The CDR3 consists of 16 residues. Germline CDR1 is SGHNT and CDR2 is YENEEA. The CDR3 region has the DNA TGTGCCAGCAGCCCTGGCCGCGGGGCTGGGGCCAACGTCCTGACTTTC. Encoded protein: CASSPGRGAGANVLTF. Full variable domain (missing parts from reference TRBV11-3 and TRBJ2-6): EAGVVQSPRYKIIEKKQPVAFWCNPISGHNTLYWYLQNLGQGPELLIRYENEEAVDDSQLPKDRFSAERLKGVDSTLKIQPAELGDSAVYLCASSPGRGAGANVLTFGAGSRLTVL.

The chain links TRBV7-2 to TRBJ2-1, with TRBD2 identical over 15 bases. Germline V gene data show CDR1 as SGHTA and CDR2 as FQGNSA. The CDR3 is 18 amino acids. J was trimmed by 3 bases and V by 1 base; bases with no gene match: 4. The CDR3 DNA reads TGTGCCAGCAGCTTAGAAGGGACTAGCGGGAGGTACTACAATGAGCAGTTCTTC. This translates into CASSLEGTSGRYYNEQFF.

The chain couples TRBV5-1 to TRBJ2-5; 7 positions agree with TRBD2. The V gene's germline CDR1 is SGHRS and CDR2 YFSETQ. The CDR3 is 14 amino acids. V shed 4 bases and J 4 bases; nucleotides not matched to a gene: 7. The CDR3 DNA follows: TGCGCCAGCAGCCTGATGATAGCGGGAGAGACCCAGTACTTC. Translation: CASSLMIAGETQYF.

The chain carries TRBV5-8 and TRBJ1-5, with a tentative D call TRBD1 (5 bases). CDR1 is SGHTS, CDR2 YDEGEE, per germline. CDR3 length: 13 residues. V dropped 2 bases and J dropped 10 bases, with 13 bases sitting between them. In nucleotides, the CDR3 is TGTGCCAGCAGCTTCTCGAGGGACGGCCCCCAGCATTTT. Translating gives CASSFSRDGPQHF.

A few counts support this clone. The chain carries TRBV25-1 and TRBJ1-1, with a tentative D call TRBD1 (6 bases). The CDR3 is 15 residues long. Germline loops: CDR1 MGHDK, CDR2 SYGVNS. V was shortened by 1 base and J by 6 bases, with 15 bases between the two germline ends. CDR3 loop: CASSESLGRQAEAFF. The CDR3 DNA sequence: TGTGCCAGCAGTGAATCCCTAGGGAGACAGGCTGAAGCTTTCTTT.

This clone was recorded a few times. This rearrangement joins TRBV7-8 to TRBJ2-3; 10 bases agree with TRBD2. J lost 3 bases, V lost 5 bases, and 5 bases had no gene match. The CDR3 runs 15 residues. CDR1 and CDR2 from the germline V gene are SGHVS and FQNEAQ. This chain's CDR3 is CASSPTSGITDTQYF. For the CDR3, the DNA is TGTGCCAGCAGCCCCACTAGCGGGATAACAGATACGCAGTATTTT.

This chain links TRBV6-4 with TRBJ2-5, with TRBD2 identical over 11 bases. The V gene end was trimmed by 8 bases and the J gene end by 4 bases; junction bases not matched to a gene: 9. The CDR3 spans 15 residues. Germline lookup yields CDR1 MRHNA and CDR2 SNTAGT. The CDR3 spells CASRDVAGGSETQYF. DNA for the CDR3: TGTGCCAGCCGGGATGTAGCGGGAGGGTCAGAGACCCAGTACTTC.

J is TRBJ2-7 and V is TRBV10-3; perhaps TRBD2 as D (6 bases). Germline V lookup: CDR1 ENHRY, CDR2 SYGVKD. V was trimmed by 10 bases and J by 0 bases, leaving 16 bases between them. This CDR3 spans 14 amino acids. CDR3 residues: CATLPAAGSYEQYF. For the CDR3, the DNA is TGTGCCACCCTCCCGGCAGCGGGCTCCTACGAGCAGTACTTC.

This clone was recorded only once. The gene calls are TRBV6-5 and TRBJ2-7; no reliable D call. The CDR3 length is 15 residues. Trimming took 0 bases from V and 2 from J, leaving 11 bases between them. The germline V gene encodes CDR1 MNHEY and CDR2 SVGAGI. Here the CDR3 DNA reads TGTGCCAGCAGTTACTCTGGGCGGAGAGCCTACGAGCAGTACTTC. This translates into CASSYSGRRAYEQYF.

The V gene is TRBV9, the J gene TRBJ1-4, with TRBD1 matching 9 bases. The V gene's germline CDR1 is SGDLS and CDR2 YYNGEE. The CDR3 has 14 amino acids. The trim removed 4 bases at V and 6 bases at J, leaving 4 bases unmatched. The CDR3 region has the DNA TGTGCCAGCAGCCAAGACAGGGGGGATGAAAAACTGTTTTTT. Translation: CASSQDRGDEKLFF.

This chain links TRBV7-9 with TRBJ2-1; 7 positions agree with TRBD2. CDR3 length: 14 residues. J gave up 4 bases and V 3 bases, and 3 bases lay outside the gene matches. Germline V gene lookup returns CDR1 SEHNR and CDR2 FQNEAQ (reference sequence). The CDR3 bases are TGTGCCAGCAGCTTCCTAGCGGCTTACAATGAGCAGTTCTTC. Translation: CASSFLAAYNEQFF.

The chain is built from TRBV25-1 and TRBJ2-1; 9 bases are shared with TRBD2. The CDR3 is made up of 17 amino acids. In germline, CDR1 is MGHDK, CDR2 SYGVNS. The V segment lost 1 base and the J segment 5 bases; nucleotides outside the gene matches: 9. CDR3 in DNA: TGTGCCAGCAGTGAATCGGGCGGGAGGGCCTGGAACAATGAGCAGTTCTTC. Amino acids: CASSESGGRAWNNEQFF.